Sequencing of this TCR beta chain was carried out in a study of T cell responses to AZD1222 COVID-19 vaccine. The germline gives CDR1 MDHEN, CDR2 SYDVKM. V was pared by 3 bases and J by 0 bases, with 12 bases between. CDR3 length: 15 residues. Using immunoSEQ multiplex PCR, the repertoire was profiled, and TCRdb retains in-frame clones only, with some absent. Of roughly 130,000 clones listed, 88% were seen once; the top ten hold under 20%. The source material was peripheral blood, sampled on day 0 of MenACWY control vaccination. The J gene is TRBJ2-7, the V gene TRBV28, with D unclear. The receptor comes from an adult in good health. The CDR3 region is CASSFGLPGSYEQYF. The CDR3 DNA is TGTGCCAGCAGTTTTGGCTTGCCAGGCTCCTACGAGCAGTACTTC.